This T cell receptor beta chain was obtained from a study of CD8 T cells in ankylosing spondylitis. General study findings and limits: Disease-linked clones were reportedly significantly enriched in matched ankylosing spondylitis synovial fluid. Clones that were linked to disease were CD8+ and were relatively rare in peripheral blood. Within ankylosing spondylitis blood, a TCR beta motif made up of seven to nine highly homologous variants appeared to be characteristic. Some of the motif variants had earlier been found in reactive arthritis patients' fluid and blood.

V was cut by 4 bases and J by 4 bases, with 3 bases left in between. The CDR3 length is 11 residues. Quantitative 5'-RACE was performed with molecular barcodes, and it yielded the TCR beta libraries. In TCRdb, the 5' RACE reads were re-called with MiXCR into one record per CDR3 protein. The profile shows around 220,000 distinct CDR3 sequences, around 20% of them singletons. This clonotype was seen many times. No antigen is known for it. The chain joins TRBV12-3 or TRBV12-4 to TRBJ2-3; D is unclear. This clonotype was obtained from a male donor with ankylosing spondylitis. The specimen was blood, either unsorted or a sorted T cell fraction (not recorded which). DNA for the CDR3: TGTGCCAGCAGTTGGGCAGATACGCAGTATTTT. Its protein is CASSWADTQYF.